This T cell receptor (beta chain) was recovered during a study of cytomegalovirus exposure and HLA in healthy donors. Looking at the study overall: The study's early data release held roughly 91 million unique TCRs from HLA-typed donors.

Trimming shortened V by 6 bases and J by 0 bases, and 13 bases separated the two germline ends. The CDR3 sequence is 15 residues long. CDR1 SGHAT and CDR2 FQNNGV come from the germline V gene. Use of 60 Vbeta and 13 Jbeta primers characterized the PCR. Method: immunoSEQ multiplex PCR; TCRdb's copy keeps in-frame clones and lacks some. This sample has 95,000 to 150,000 clones; roughly four fifths occur once, and the top ten carry 3.5% to 5%. This sequence joins TRBV11-2 and TRBJ2-3; possibly TRBD1 for D (6 bases). What was sequenced was PBMCs. The receptor was derived from a woman aged 45-60 years in good health and CMV-seropositive. The CDR3 region has the DNA TGTGCCAGCAGGTACCGGGACACTAGCACAGATACGCAGTATTTT. It specifies CASRYRDTSTDTQYF.